Below, 14 T cell receptor beta chains from the same sample are listed, as sequenced in a study of blood T cell repertoires in COVID-19. Using immunoSEQ multiplex PCR, the repertoire was profiled, and TCRdb retains in-frame clones only, with some absent. Of 350,000 or so clones listed, roughly 90% are singletons. Sample: peripheral blood. These receptors all come from a woman aged 60-75 years with COVID-19, enrolled during active disease.

The J gene is TRBJ1-1, the V gene TRBV28; 10 nucleotides agree with TRBD1. This CDR3 spans 17 amino acids. The ends lost 1 base at V and 2 bases at J; junction bases unmatched: 7. Germline V gene lookup returns CDR1 MDHEN and CDR2 SYDVKM. CDR3: CASSLLRQGALNTEAFF. The CDR3 DNA sequence: TGTGCCAGCAGTTTATTAAGACAGGGGGCATTAAACACTGAAGCTTTCTTT.

V usage is TRBV7-9 and J usage is TRBJ1-1, with a weak D call TRBD1 (6 bases). This CDR3 region has 16 residues. Germline lookup yields CDR1 SEHNR and CDR2 FQNEAQ (reference sequence). The V end lost 5 bases, the J end lost 5 bases, and 21 bases lay between the germline ends. CDR3 sequence reads: CASSRTGNGGRTEAFF. The CDR3 DNA sequence: TGTGCCAGCAGCCGAACAGGGAACGGAGGTCGGACTGAAGCTTTCTTT.

The chain carries TRBV19 and TRBJ1-5; tentatively, D is TRBD1 (5 bases). The germline V gene encodes CDR1 LNHDA and CDR2 SQIVND (reference sequence). This CDR3 contains 14 residues. Trimming left V 5 bases short and J 3 bases short, with 11 bases between. DNA of the CDR3: TGTGCCAGTAGTGGGGGGATGGACAATCAGCCCCAGCATTTT. Amino acids: CASSGGMDNQPQHF.

DNA of the CDR3: TGTGCCAGCAGTGAAACAGTCTCCACTGAAGCTTTCTTT. Translation: CASSETVSTEAFF. This chain links TRBV6-1 with TRBJ1-1; D call uncertain. The V gene lost 2 bases and the J gene lost 4 bases, with 8 bases spanning the gap. The CDR3 spans 13 residues. Germline CDR1 reads MNHNS; CDR2 reads SASEGT.

This clone showed up just once. The rearrangement joins TRBV15 to TRBJ2-2; 14 bases line up with TRBD2. The CDR3 is made up of 16 amino acids. The germline gives CDR1 LNHNV, CDR2 YYDKDF (reference sequence). The V segment lost 6 bases and the J segment 4 bases; nucleotides outside the gene matches: 4. The CDR3 loop reads CATRTGLAGVTGELFF. The CDR3 region has the DNA TGTGCCACCAGGACGGGACTAGCGGGAGTCACCGGGGAGCTGTTTTTT.

This chain connects TRBV20-1 to TRBJ1-1; possible D gene TRBD1, 6 bases. The length of the CDR3 is 11 residues. Between the trimmed V and J ends, which lost 2 bases and 8 bases, there was a span of 9 bases. Germline CDR1 DFQATT, CDR2 SNEGSKA (reference sequence). CDR3 DNA sequence: TGCAGTGCTAGACGGACAGACGAAGCTTTCTTT. The encoded protein is CSARRTDEAFF.

This clone was seen only once. The chain combines TRBV5-5 with TRBJ1-4, with D tentatively TRBD1 (6 bases). Germline V gene lookup returns CDR1 SGHKS and CDR2 YYEKEE (reference sequence). The CDR3 loop spans 14 amino acids. V was pared by 4 bases and J by 8 bases, with 15 bases between. CDR3 residues: CASSGIQGTEKLFF. The CDR3 bases are TGTGCCAGCAGCGGAATACAGGGTACGGAAAAACTGTTTTTT.

The chain combines TRBV6-5 with TRBJ2-7, with a possible D match to TRBD2 (6 bases). CDR1 is MNHEY and CDR2 is SVGAGI in the germline V gene. This CDR3 contains 13 residues. V lost 7 bases to trimming and J lost 3 bases, with 13 bases between them. CDR3 nucleotide sequence: TGTGCCAGCATAGCGGCAGGCCACTACGAGCAGTACTTC. Translating gives CASIAAGHYEQYF.

The chain uses TRBV6-6 and TRBJ1-4, with 7 bases that match TRBD1. The germline gives CDR1 MNHNY, CDR2 SVGAGI (reference sequence). This CDR3 has 14 residues. J was trimmed by 8 bases and V by 7 bases; bases with no gene match: 10. The CDR3 region is CASTPTGINEKLFF. As DNA, the CDR3 is TGTGCCAGCACCCCGACAGGGATTAACGAAAAACTGTTTTTT.

V usage is TRBV9 and J usage is TRBJ2-7; 8 bases map to TRBD1. V lost 0 bases and J lost 6; bases outside the gene matches: 2. This CDR3 is built from 13 residues. Germline loops: CDR1 SGDLS, CDR2 YYNGEE. DNA for the CDR3: TGTGCCAGCAGCGTAGTGCAGGGGGCCGAGCAGTACTTC. Protein product: CASSVVQGAEQYF.

This clone was detected only a few times. The genes are TRBV10-2 and TRBJ2-7, with TRBD1 identical over 9 bases. The CDR3 is made up of 16 amino acids. Germline V gene sequence: CDR1 WSHSY, CDR2 SAAADI. V lost 2 bases and J lost 2; bases outside the gene matches: 7. The CDR3 DNA reads as TGCGCCAGCAGTGAGAGACCCGGGACAGGGCCCTACGAGCAGTACTTC. Amino acid sequence: CASSERPGTGPYEQYF.

The chain has TRBV5-1 and TRBJ1-2; the D is unclear. Trimming removed 0 bases at V and 2 bases at J, with 8 bases between. The CDR3 covers 14 residues. CDR1 and CDR2 (germline): SGHRS, YFSETQ. The CDR3 DNA sequence: TGCGCCAGCAGCTTGGCCCCGTTGAACTATGGCTACACCTTC. Translation: CASSLAPLNYGYTF.

J is TRBJ1-5 and V is TRBV2; weak D call: TRBD1 (5 bases). The CDR3 runs 15 residues. V was cut by 5 bases and J by 2 bases, with 13 bases left in between. Germline values: CDR1 SNHLY, CDR2 FYNNEI. The CDR3 DNA sequence: TGTGCCAGCAGTTTACGGGGGTACGGCAATCAGCCCCAGCATTTT. It yields the protein CASSLRGYGNQPQHF.

J is TRBJ2-7 and V is TRBV7-9; no reliable D call. The germline CDR1 and CDR2 sequences are SEHNR and FQNEAQ (reference sequence). The CDR3 spans 14 residues. Between the trimmed V and J ends, which lost 0 bases and 5 bases, there was a span of 11 bases. CDR3 residues: CASSLAPGANEQYF. CDR3 coding DNA: TGTGCCAGCAGCTTAGCTCCGGGTGCGAACGAGCAGTACTTC.